This T cell receptor beta chain was identified in a study of shared clonotypes between healthy human individuals. Study details: Each donor's CD8 memory used one plate, CD8 naive two, each CD4 subset three. Study results and limitations: Depth was large, yet rarefaction showed that sorted-subset sequencing was incomplete. The study found lower generation probabilities in non-shared clonotypes than in those shared by all four donors. Roughly 5% of naive CD4 clonotypes were common to a handful of donors.

Germline CDR1 reads KGHSH; CDR2 reads LQKENI. The CDR3 runs to 14 residues. V was pared by 2 bases and J by 2 bases, with 10 bases between. As for this clone: Its matching antigen is unknown.

The naive CD8 subset, CD45RO-negative cells positively selected for CCR7, excluded terminally differentiated effector memory CD45RA+ cells. Here immunoSEQ multiplex PCR was the method, and the copy in TCRdb shows in-frame clones only, minus some. Of hundreds of thousands of clones in the sample, 95% to 98% were seen once. This chain joins TRBV18 and TRBJ2-7, with D unresolved. Sequencing was done on a sample of naive CD8+ T cells sorted from blood. The TCR sequence derives from a man younger than 45 in good health. Written as DNA, the CDR3 is TGTGCCAGCTCACCAGAAACTCTTACCTACGAGCAGTACTTC. Its protein product is CASSPETLTYEQYF.